This T cell receptor beta chain appears in the sequencing data of a study of cytomegalovirus exposure and HLA in healthy donors. Study details: An early release of data contained 70 million to 95 million unique TCRs, which came from HLA-typed donors. General study findings and limits: With later analysis, a missense DCLRE1C variant became linked to TCR beta V- and J-gene trimming. Some segments of the V type, notably TRBV6-2 and TRBV6-3, were excluded as indistinguishable. The study carried out a later analysis of TCR beta sequences. It associated 15,000 to 20,000 of them with specific HLA alleles at a false discovery rate of 0.05.

On this clone: Its target is not known.

PCR was performed using 60 Vbeta and 13 Jbeta primers. Sequencing was performed with immunoSEQ multiplex PCR; in TCRdb, only in-frame clones are kept and a portion is missing. In the table there are approximately 210,000 clones, about 80% of which are singletons. V gave up 4 bases and J gave up 6 bases; unmatched junction bases: 10. Germline V gene data show CDR1 as SEHNR and CDR2 as FQNEAQ (reference sequence). CDR3 length: 15 residues. Sequences were obtained from PBMCs. This sequence was found in a man aged 35 to 55 in good health and CMV-seropositive. The chain couples TRBV7-9 to TRBJ1-2, with 8 bases fitting TRBD1. DNA for the CDR3: TGTGCCAGCAGCTCCTCGAGGACAGGGCGTCATGGCTACACCTTC. It yields the protein CASSSSRTGRHGYTF. Combining the CDR3 with reference TRBV7-9 and TRBJ1-2 gives the whole variable domain DTGVSQNPRHKITKRGQNVTFRCDPISEHNRLYWYRQTLGQGPEFLTYFQNEAQLEKSRLLSDRFSAERPKGSFSTLEIQRTEQGDSAMYLCASSSSRTGRHGYTFGSGTRLTVV.